This entry is about one T cell receptor beta chain. Study processing details: The authors estimated nucleated cell counts from reference gene primer amplification. Only in-frame clones appear in the TCRdb table, and some are missing; sequencing was by immunoSEQ multiplex PCR. D and trimming come from the DNA, and the V and J calls and clone size come from that table. The sample holds 250,000 or so clones, roughly 84% seen once. The record originates from a study of blood T cell repertoires in COVID-19. Study information: From T cells, B-cell-depleted T cells, or PBMCs came the material, which was cDNA or gDNA.

The J segment lost 6 bases and the V segment lost 0 bases, leaving 16 bases of the junction unmatched. Germline loops: CDR1 SGHRS, CDR2 YFSETQ. The CDR3 has 18 residues. The TCR comes from a woman aged 40 to 50 who had recovered from COVID-19. Sequenced sample: peripheral blood. This chain links TRBV5-1 with TRBJ1-2, with 8 bases identical to TRBD1. The CDR3 region has the DNA TGCGCCAGCAGCTTGGTGGCAGGGGGCGCGGGGGCCCAAGATGGCTACACCTTC. This translates into CASSLVAGGAGAQDGYTF.